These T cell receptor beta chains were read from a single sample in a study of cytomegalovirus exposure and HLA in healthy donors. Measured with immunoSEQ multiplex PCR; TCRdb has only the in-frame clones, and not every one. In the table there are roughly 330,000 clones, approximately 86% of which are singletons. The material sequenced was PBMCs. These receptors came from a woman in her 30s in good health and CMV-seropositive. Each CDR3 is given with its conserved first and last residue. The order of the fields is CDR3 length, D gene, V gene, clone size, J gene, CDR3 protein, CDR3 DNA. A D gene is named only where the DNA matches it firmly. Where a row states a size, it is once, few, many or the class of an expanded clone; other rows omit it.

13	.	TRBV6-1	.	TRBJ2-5	CASSKGVDETQYF	TGTGCCAGCAGTAAGGGGGTCGATGAGACCCAGTACTTC
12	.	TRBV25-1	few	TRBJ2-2	CASSDNTGELFF	TGTGCCAGCAGTGATAACACCGGGGAGCTGTTTTTT
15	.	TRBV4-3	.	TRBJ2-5	CASSQDFRGRETQYF	TGCGCCAGCAGCCAAGATTTCCGTGGGCGTGAGACCCAGTACTTC
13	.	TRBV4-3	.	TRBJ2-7	CASSQDPPYEQYF	TGCGCCAGCAGCCAAGACCCCCCCTACGAGCAGTACTTC
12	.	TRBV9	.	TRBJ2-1	CASSDDYPEQFF	TGTGCCAGCAGCGACGACTACCCTGAGCAGTTCTTC
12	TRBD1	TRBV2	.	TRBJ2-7	CASMGQNYEQYF	TGTGCCAGCATGGGACAGAATTACGAGCAGTACTTC
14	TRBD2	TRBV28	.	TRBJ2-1	CASRGLAGMYEQFF	TGTGCCAGCAGGGGACTAGCGGGAATGTATGAGCAGTTCTTC
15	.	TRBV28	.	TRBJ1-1	CASSLAGNWNTEAFF	TGTGCCAGCAGTTTAGCGGGGAATTGGAACACTGAAGCTTTCTTT
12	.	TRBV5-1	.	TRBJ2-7	CASSLDWYEQYF	TGCGCCAGCAGCTTGGATTGGTACGAGCAGTACTTC
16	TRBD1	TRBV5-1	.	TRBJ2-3	CASSLGTGTMTDTQYF	TGCGCCAGCAGCTTGGGGACAGGGACGATGACAGATACGCAGTATTTT
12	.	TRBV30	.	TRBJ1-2	CAWRGAHYGYTF	TGTGCCTGGAGGGGGGCACACTATGGCTACACCTTC
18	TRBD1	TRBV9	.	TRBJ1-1	CASSARIRQGTADTEAFF	TGTGCCAGCAGTGCCCGCATTCGACAGGGTACGGCGGACACTGAAGCTTTCTTT
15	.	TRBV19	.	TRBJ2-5	CARNPRRGSQETQYF	TGTGCCAGGAACCCCCGGAGGGGTTCCCAAGAGACCCAGTACTTC
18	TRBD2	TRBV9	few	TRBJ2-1	CASSVDFGLAGVDNEQFF	TGTGCCAGCAGCGTAGATTTCGGACTAGCGGGAGTTGACAATGAGCAGTTCTTC
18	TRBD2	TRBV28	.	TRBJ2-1	CASSPPRLAGGPLNEQFF	TGTGCCAGCAGTCCCCCTCGGCTAGCGGGGGGCCCCCTCAATGAGCAGTTCTTC
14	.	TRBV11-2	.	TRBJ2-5	CATQGPGVGETQYF	TGTGCCACCCAAGGCCCAGGGGTCGGAGAGACCCAGTACTTC
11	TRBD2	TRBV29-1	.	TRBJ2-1	CSVEGGLGPFF	TGCAGCGTTGAAGGGGGACTAGGTCCGTTCTTC
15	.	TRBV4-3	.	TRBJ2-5	CASSQDVTGGETQYF	TGCGCCAGCAGCCAAGATGTGACAGGTGGGGAGACCCAGTACTTC
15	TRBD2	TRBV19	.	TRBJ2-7	CASSMASGDSYEQYF	TGTGCCAGTAGTATGGCCAGCGGGGACTCCTACGAGCAGTACTTC